One sample yielded the 32 T cell receptor beta chains listed below, sequenced in a study of CD8 T cells in ankylosing spondylitis. One entry per CDR3 protein results from TCRdb running MiXCR on the 5' RACE reads. Altogether about 190,000 distinct CDR3 sequences are present, 10% to 15% being singletons, with the ten largest covering approximately 10%. Sequenced input: blood, either unsorted or a sorted T cell fraction (not recorded which). The receptors stem from a female donor with ankylosing spondylitis or in good health (not recorded which).

This clonotype showed up many times. V and J are TRBV7-2 and TRBJ2-2; weak D call: TRBD1 (7 bases). The CDR3 is made up of 16 amino acids. Per the germline V gene, CDR1 is SGHTA and CDR2 is FQGNSA. Trimming removed 1 base from V and 4 bases from J, with 13 bases in between. CDR3 coding DNA: TGTGCCAGCAGCTTAGGAGGAGGGGGCAGCACCGGGGAGCTGTTTTTT. Its protein product is CASSLGGGGSTGELFF.

This clonotype appeared many times. The chain carries TRBV7-2 and TRBJ2-1; tentative D call: TRBD2 (5 bases). Trimming took off 2 bases at V and 5 bases at J, with 7 bases between the two ends. The CDR3 sequence is 13 residues long. Per the germline V gene, CDR1 is SGHTA and CDR2 is FQGNSA. As DNA, the CDR3 is TGTGCCAGCAGCTTATTCGGGAACAATGAGCAGTTCTTC. Amino acids: CASSLFGNNEQFF. The full variable domain, its missing parts supplied by reference TRBV7-2 and TRBJ2-1, is GAGVSQSPSNKVTEKGKDVELRCDPISGHTALYWYRQSLGQGLEFLIYFQGNSAPDKSGLPSDRFSAERTGGSVSTLTIQRTQQEDSAVYLCASSLFGNNEQFFGPGTRLTVL.

This clonotype has more than one count but fewer than ten. The chain carries TRBV7-2 and TRBJ1-2, with D uncertain. The germline CDR1 and CDR2 sequences are SGHTA and FQGNSA. This CDR3 comprises 12 residues. Trimming left V 3 bases short and J 5 bases short, with 7 bases between. CDR3 in amino acids: CASSFGSYGYTF. DNA of the CDR3: TGTGCCAGCAGCTTCGGCAGTTATGGCTACACCTTC.

The V call is TRBV5-5, the J call TRBJ2-3; weak D call: TRBD2 (6 bases). The V gene lost 4 bases and the J gene lost 7 bases, with 19 bases spanning the gap. The CDR3 sequence is 15 residues long. Germline loops: CDR1 SGHKS, CDR2 YYEKEE (reference sequence). In DNA form, the CDR3 reads TGTGCCAGCAGCCTGCGGGCGGCCCGCGGGAATACGCAGTATTTT. It translates to CASSLRAARGNTQYF.

This clonotype was counted ten times or more. The gene calls are TRBV20-1 and TRBJ2-5; 7 bases match TRBD1. The junction had 5 bases not matched to a gene; V was cut back by 6 bases and J by 4 bases. Per germline, CDR1 DFQATT and CDR2 SNEGSKA (reference sequence). CDR3 length: 12 amino acids. As DNA, the CDR3 is TGCAGTGCAAGGCCAGGGGGAGAGACCCAGTACTTC. Protein sequence: CSARPGGETQYF.

At least ten counts were recorded for this clonotype. The rearrangement joins TRBV12-3 or TRBV12-4 to TRBJ1-2; 8 positions agree with TRBD1. V shed 5 bases and J 8 bases; nucleotides not matched to a gene: 4. CDR3 length: 12 amino acids. Here the CDR3 DNA reads TGTGCCAGCAGTCCAGGGGGCCGGGGCTACACCTTC. Protein: CASSPGGRGYTF.

The chain recombines TRBV28 with TRBJ1-2; 12 bases fit TRBD1. Losses at the gene ends were 7 bases for V and 2 bases for J; bases not matched to a gene: 23. The CDR3 has 21 amino acids. The V gene's germline CDR1 is MDHEN and CDR2 SYDVKM. The chain's CDR3 is CASKVGTGGAWRLEGNYGYTF. CDR3 DNA: TGTGCCAGCAAGGTCGGGACAGGGGGCGCCTGGCGACTGGAGGGCAACTATGGCTACACCTTC.

This clonotype was recorded at least ten times. The chain joins TRBV19 to TRBJ2-3; maybe TRBD1 (6 bases). The CDR3 loop spans 15 amino acids. Germline V lookup: CDR1 LNHDA, CDR2 SQIVND (reference sequence). The V end was cut by 8 bases, the J end by 4 bases, with 19 bases between. In DNA form, the CDR3 reads TGTGCCAGTTCTCAGGGGAAGCGCGGCTCAGATACGCAGTATTTT. Translation gives CASSQGKRGSDTQYF.

The V gene is TRBV27, the J gene TRBJ2-7; D call uncertain. CDR1 is MNHEY and CDR2 is SMNVEV in the germline V gene (reference sequence). This CDR3 spans 15 amino acids. Deletions cut 6 bases from V and 5 bases from J, with 20 bases between. CDR3 sequence: CASSQDASLGNEQYF. The DNA for the CDR3 is TGTGCCAGCAGCCAGGACGCCTCTTTGGGGAACGAGCAGTACTTC.

Details on this clonotype: Given a much more abundant clone one base away, this may be a read error. The chain uses TRBV7-2 and TRBJ1-2; TRBD1 is a possible D gene (5 bases). Germline lookup yields CDR1 SGHTA and CDR2 FQGNSA. The CDR3 spans 13 residues. Trimming took off 5 bases at V and 5 bases at J, with 12 bases between the two ends. The CDR3 sequence is CASSAPGLYGYTF. CDR3 sequence (DNA): TGTGCCAGCAGCGCTCCAGGGTTATATGGCTACACCTTC.

This chain connects TRBV20-1 to TRBJ2-7, with 10 positions matching TRBD1. Germline V gives CDR1 DFQATT, CDR2 SNEGSKA (reference sequence). This CDR3 comprises 17 residues. With 3 bases clipped from V and 4 bases from J, the junction kept 15 bases outside the gene matches. CDR3 region: CSARGRGLTGGIYEQYF. For the CDR3, the DNA is TGCAGTGCTAGGGGGAGAGGGTTGACAGGGGGCATATACGAGCAGTACTTC.

The rearrangement joins TRBV20-1 to TRBJ2-7, with TRBD1 matching 7 bases. This CDR3 is 13 amino acids long. The V segment lost 7 bases and the J segment 1 base; nucleotides outside the gene matches: 7. Germline V lookup: CDR1 DFQATT, CDR2 SNEGSKA (reference sequence). DNA of the CDR3: TGCAGTGTCCCATCGACAGGGTCCTACGAGCAGTACTTC. It translates to CSVPSTGSYEQYF.

J is TRBJ2-1 and V is TRBV28, with no clear D. The CDR3 sequence is 15 residues long. Germline V gene data show CDR1 as MDHEN and CDR2 as SYDVKM. V gave up 3 bases and J gave up 8 bases, with 17 bases separating them. The CDR3 DNA sequence: TGTGCCAGCAGTTTGGGTAGGGCCCTTATGGATGAGCAGTTCTTC. This gives the protein CASSLGRALMDEQFF. Based on the CDR3 plus reference TRBV28 and TRBJ2-1, the full variable domain is DVKVTQSSRYLVKRTGEKVFLECVQDMDHENMFWYRQDPGLGLRLIYFSYDVKMKEKGDIPEGYSVSREKKERFSLILESASTNQTSMYLCASSLGRALMDEQFFGPGTRLTVL.

This clonotype showed up many times. The V call is TRBV2, the J call TRBJ2-3; 11 bases match TRBD2. J was trimmed by 2 bases and V by 8 bases; bases with no gene match: 6. This CDR3 has 15 residues. Germline CDR1 reads SNHLY; CDR2 reads FYNNEI. The CDR3 loop reads CASGAGLAVTDTQYF. CDR3 DNA sequence: TGTGCCAGCGGCGCGGGACTAGCGGTCACAGATACGCAGTATTTT.

The chain carries TRBV11-3 and TRBJ1-1; TRBD1 matches at 9 bases. V was clipped by 5 bases and J by 14 bases; unmatched bases: 9. The CDR3 totals 12 residues. Per germline, CDR1 SGHNT and CDR2 YENEEA. CDR3: CASSRTGVEVFF. The DNA for the CDR3 is TGTGCCAGCAGCCGGACAGGGGTCGAAGTCTTCTTT.

The chain links TRBV30 to TRBJ2-1, with 12 bases aligning to TRBD2. Trimming at V came to 1 base and at J to 1 base, leaving 17 bases not matched to a gene. CDR3 length: 21 residues. Germline CDR1 reads GTSNPN; CDR2 reads SVGIG (reference sequence). CDR3 amino acids: CAWSAGNIGTSGYRSYNEQFF. The CDR3 DNA reads as TGTGCCTGGAGTGCCGGAAATATCGGGACTAGCGGGTACCGATCCTACAATGAGCAGTTCTTC.

This clonotype has at least ten counts. The chain combines TRBV5-1 with TRBJ2-1; TRBD2 matches at 10 bases. The ends lost 4 bases at V and 9 bases at J; junction bases unmatched: 13. Looked up from germline, CDR1 is SGHRS and CDR2 is YFSETQ. CDR3 length equals 16 residues. The CDR3 region is CASSAPGTSVGTEQFF. The CDR3, as DNA: TGCGCCAGCAGCGCGCCGGGGACTAGCGTCGGCACTGAGCAGTTCTTC.

There are a few counts of this clonotype. The chain is built from TRBV27 and TRBJ1-5; a possible D gene is TRBD1 (6 bases). V was shortened by 6 bases and J by 4 bases, with 16 bases between the two germline ends. This CDR3 has 15 residues. Germline V gene sequence: CDR1 MNHEY, CDR2 SMNVEV (reference sequence). The CDR3 region has the DNA TGTGCCAGCAGGCTAACAACAGGGTTAAATCAGCCCCAGCATTTT. The encoded protein is CASRLTTGLNQPQHF.

This chain links TRBV9 with TRBJ2-1, with 8 bases aligning to TRBD2. Germline V gene lookup returns CDR1 SGDLS and CDR2 YYNGEE. With 0 bases clipped from V and 2 bases from J, the junction kept 4 bases outside the gene matches. This CDR3 is 16 amino acids long. For the CDR3, the DNA is TGTGCCAGCAGCGTAGCCACTAGCGGTACCTACAATGAGCAGTTCTTC. Its translation is CASSVATSGTYNEQFF.

This clonotype was seen repeatedly, ten times or more. This sequence joins TRBV13 and TRBJ2-3; tentative D call: TRBD1 (6 bases). The germline V gene encodes CDR1 PRHDT and CDR2 FYEKMQ (reference sequence). This CDR3 is 14 amino acids long. Trimming pared 3 bases from V and 4 bases from J, leaving 11 bases between. CDR3 in amino acids: CASSLDQGPDTQYF. The CDR3 nucleotides read TGTGCCAGCAGCTTGGACCAGGGGCCAGATACGCAGTATTTT.

This clonotype was picked up a small number of times. This chain connects TRBV29-1 to TRBJ2-7; 8 bases are shared with TRBD1. Germline lookup yields CDR1 SQVTM and CDR2 ANQGSEA. The CDR3 totals 13 residues. The V gene end was trimmed by 4 bases and the J gene end by 2 bases; junction bases not matched to a gene: 4. Written as DNA, the CDR3 is TGCAGCGTTGGTGGACAGGGCCCCTACGAGCAGTACTTC. Amino acid sequence: CSVGGQGPYEQYF.

The table lists this clonotype with a few counts. The chain recombines TRBV7-9 with TRBJ1-6, with 8 positions matching TRBD1. The V gene end was trimmed by 8 bases and the J gene end by 9 bases; junction bases not matched to a gene: 6. CDR3 length: 13 residues. Germline V gives CDR1 SEHNR, CDR2 FQNEAQ (reference sequence). CDR3 nucleotides: TGTGCCAGCGCCGACAGGGGTAGTTCACCCCTCCACTTT. As protein: CASADRGSSPLHF.

This chain links TRBV10-3 with TRBJ2-7; D gene uncertain. The germline V gene has CDR1 ENHRY and CDR2 SYGVKD. The CDR3 consists of 12 residues. V lost 6 bases, J lost 7 bases, and 13 bases lay in between. CDR3 sequence (DNA): TGTGCCATCAGCGACACTGCGTGGGAGCAGTACTTC. Translating gives CAISDTAWEQYF.

This clonotype was seen more than once but under ten times. The genes are TRBV6-2 or TRBV6-3 and TRBJ2-5; D possibly corresponds to TRBD2 (7 bases). CDR1 is MNHEY, CDR2 SVGEGT, per germline. The V gene lost 2 bases and the J gene lost 1 base, with 14 bases spanning the gap. The CDR3 consists of 16 residues. Written as DNA, the CDR3 is TGTGCCAGCAGTTACGGAAGCGGGACAATCCAAGAGACCCAGTACTTC. This translates into CASSYGSGTIQETQYF.

This clonotype has just one count. V gene TRBV12-3 or TRBV12-4 combines with J gene TRBJ2-7, with 7 bases aligning to TRBD2. The CDR3 runs 14 residues. Trimming at V came to 7 bases and at J to 4 bases, leaving 10 bases not matched to a gene. CDR3 loop: CASNPSGGGYEQYF. CDR3 DNA sequence: TGTGCCAGCAATCCCAGTGGCGGGGGATACGAGCAGTACTTC.

Ten or more counts support this clonotype. The V gene is TRBV29-1, the J gene TRBJ1-1; TRBD1 is a possible D gene (5 bases). Trimming removed 7 bases from V and 6 bases from J, with 9 bases in between. CDR1 and CDR2 (germline): SQVTM, ANQGSEA. CDR3 size: 10 residues. The CDR3 protein is CSAQGSEAFF. The CDR3 DNA sequence: TGCAGCGCTCAGGGCTCTGAAGCTTTCTTT.

This clonotype was picked up many times. CDR3 protein: CSAASVEKLFF. The CDR3 DNA reads as TGCAGTGCAGCGTCGGTCGAAAAACTGTTTTTT. This chain joins TRBV20-1 and TRBJ1-4, with D unclear. This CDR3 spans 11 amino acids. Germline CDR1 and CDR2: DFQATT and SNEGSKA (reference sequence). V lost 6 bases, J lost 8 bases, and 10 bases lay in between.

Remarks on this clonotype: A much larger clonotype is one base distant, so this may be a read error. The chain combines TRBV4-3 with TRBJ2-1, with a weak D call TRBD1 (6 bases). The CDR3 runs to 13 residues. The germline CDR1 and CDR2 sequences are LGHNA and YSLEER. CDR3 in amino acids: CTSSQGQTTEQFF. CDR3 nucleotides: TGCACCAGCAGCCAAGGACAGACGACTGAGCAGTTCTTC.

This clonotype was found a few times. Compared with germline, one end of the junction differs, possibly owing to a read error. The rearrangement uses TRBV20-1 and TRBJ2-4; 11 bases fit TRBD2. This CDR3 has 17 residues. Germline loops: CDR1 DFQATT, CDR2 SNEGSKA (reference sequence). This CDR3 is CCAREIGTSGRVGIQYF. DNA for the CDR3: TGCTGTGCTAGAGAGATTGGGACTAGCGGTCGGGTCGGCATTCAGTACTTC.

This clonotype was observed a single time. V is TRBV5-4 and J is TRBJ1-2; no reliable D call. Trimming removed 0 bases at V and 0 bases at J, with 9 bases between. CDR3 length: 15 amino acids. From germline, CDR1 is SGHNT and CDR2 YYREEE (reference sequence). The DNA of the CDR3 is TGTGCCAGCAGCTTGGCCCGTGGGACTAACTATGGCTACACCTTC. The encoded protein is CASSLARGTNYGYTF. The full variable domain, with the rest looked up from reference TRBV5-4 and TRBJ1-2, is ETGVTQSPTHLIKTRGQQVTLRCSSQSGHNTVSWYQQALGQGPQFIFQYYREEENGRGNFPPRFSGLQFPNYSSELNVNALELDDSALYLCASSLARGTNYGYTFGSGTRLTVV.

As for this clonotype: Since a much larger clone is just one base distant, this may be a read error. V is TRBV12-3 or TRBV12-4 and J is TRBJ1-5; D ambiguous. This CDR3 comprises 13 residues. The CDR3 DNA reads TGTGTCAGCAGTTTAAACCAAGGTCAGCCCCAGCATTTT. Translating it yields CVSSLNQGQPQHF.

This clonotype was observed at least ten times. The chain employs TRBV5-1 and TRBJ2-7, with a weak D call TRBD2 (6 bases). The CDR3 loop spans 12 amino acids. Germline values: CDR1 SGHRS, CDR2 YFSETQ. Trimming removed 7 bases at V and 4 bases at J, with 12 bases between. The CDR3 sequence: CASSRREYEQYF. The CDR3 bases are TGCGCCAGCTCCCGGAGGGAGTACGAGCAGTACTTC.